Listed here are 12 T cell receptor beta chains from one sample, sequenced in a study of T cell responses to AZD1222 COVID-19 vaccine. The repertoire was sequenced with immunoSEQ multiplex PCR; TCRdb's copy has only in-frame clones and lacks some. The data contain 85,000 to 130,000 clones, roughly nine tenths of them singletons. The material was peripheral blood, obtained on day 0 of AZD1222 vaccination. These receptor sequences come from an adult in good health.

V gene TRBV28 combines with J gene TRBJ2-2; perhaps TRBD2 as D (5 bases). CDR1 is MDHEN and CDR2 is SYDVKM in the germline V gene. CDR3 length: 14 residues. V gave up 3 bases and J gave up 7 bases, with 12 bases separating them. CDR3 coding DNA: TGTGCCAGCAGTTTTTGGGCCGGGGACGGGGAGCTGTTTTTT. It yields the protein CASSFWAGDGELFF.

This clone was counted only a few times. This rearrangement joins TRBV19 to TRBJ1-5; 7 nucleotides align to TRBD1. Germline V gene data show CDR1 as LNHDA and CDR2 as SQIVND (reference sequence). There are 15 residues in the CDR3. The junction had 16 bases not matched to a gene; V was cut back by 10 bases and J by 7 bases. This CDR3 reads CATLPGTANGQPQHF. The CDR3, as DNA: TGTGCCACTCTTCCTGGGACAGCTAATGGGCAGCCCCAGCATTTT.

The chain combines TRBV19 with TRBJ2-7, with 10 bases fitting TRBD2. The trim removed 1 base at V and 6 bases at J, leaving 12 bases unmatched. This CDR3 comprises 17 residues. CDR1 is LNHDA and CDR2 is SQIVND in the germline V gene (reference sequence). The CDR3 DNA follows: TGTGCCAGTAGTATAGCCCAAGGACTAGCGGCCGGCGGCGAGCAGTACTTC. It translates to CASSIAQGLAAGGEQYF.

This clone was seen a single time. The chain couples TRBV5-1 to TRBJ1-1, with a possible D match to TRBD1 (6 bases). There are 13 residues in the CDR3. The V end lost 1 base, the J end lost 5 bases, and 9 bases lay between the germline ends. The germline CDR1 and CDR2 sequences are SGHRS and YFSETQ. CDR3 sequence reads: CASSLNRVTEAFF. Written as DNA, the CDR3 is TGCGCCAGCAGCTTGAACAGGGTTACTGAAGCTTTCTTT.

V gene TRBV11-2 combines with J gene TRBJ2-1; weak D call: TRBD1 (6 bases). The CDR3 extends over 15 amino acids. The germline CDR1 and CDR2 sequences are SGHAT and FQNNGV. Deletions cut 2 bases from V and 7 bases from J, with 15 bases between. The chain's CDR3 is CASSLSGARRNEQFF. CDR3 in DNA: TGTGCCAGCAGCTTATCAGGGGCGCGCAGGAATGAGCAGTTCTTC.

This rearrangement joins TRBV10-3 to TRBJ1-1; 11 bases agree with TRBD1. V lost 7 bases, J lost 8 bases, and 3 bases stayed unmatched. The CDR3 is made up of 12 amino acids. Germline V gene lookup returns CDR1 ENHRY and CDR2 SYGVKD. CDR3 protein: CAINGQGAEAFF. The DNA of the CDR3 is TGTGCCATCAACGGACAGGGGGCCGAAGCTTTCTTT.

The genes are TRBV5-1 and TRBJ1-1; 11 positions agree with TRBD1. The germline gives CDR1 SGHRS, CDR2 YFSETQ. Trimming at V came to 4 bases and at J to 4 bases, leaving 6 bases not matched to a gene. The CDR3 contains 15 residues. In DNA, the CDR3 is TGCGCCAGCAGCGTCACGGGACAGGGGGGCACTGAAGCTTTCTTT. It translates to CASSVTGQGGTEAFF.

The rearrangement joins TRBV4-1 to TRBJ1-5, with 8 bases that match TRBD1. V lost 0 bases to trimming and J lost 4 bases; unmatched junction nucleotides: 5. From germline, CDR1 is MGHRA and CDR2 YSYEKL. The CDR3 is made up of 16 amino acids. Written as DNA, the CDR3 is TGCGCCAGCAGCCAAGACAGACAGGGGCAAAATCAGCCCCAGCATTTT. It codes for CASSQDRQGQNQPQHF.

The chain couples TRBV30 to TRBJ2-1; TRBD2 aligns across 7 bases. This CDR3 is built from 13 residues. V dropped 2 bases and J dropped 10; count of bases not matched to a gene: 8. In germline, CDR1 is GTSNPN, CDR2 SVGIG (reference sequence). The CDR3 DNA follows: TGTGCCTGGAGTCGGACTAGTGGCACGGAGCAGTTCTTC. It codes for CAWSRTSGTEQFF.

This chain connects TRBV3-1 (or the pseudogene TRBV3-2) to TRBJ1-4, with TRBD1 matching 8 bases. The CDR3 consists of 16 residues. Per germline, CDR1 LGHDT and CDR2 YNNKEL (reference sequence). Losses at the gene ends were 6 bases for V and 3 bases for J; bases not matched to a gene: 9. DNA for the CDR3: TGTGCCAGCAGTTCGGGACAGGAACATCCTAATGAAAAACTGTTTTTT. It encodes CASSSGQEHPNEKLFF.

CDR3 in DNA: TGTGCCAGCAGCTTGTACAGGGCGAGTGTTGGAGAGACCCAGTACTTC. Translation: CASSLYRASVGETQYF. This chain uses TRBV5-6 with TRBJ2-5, with TRBD1 as a possible D gene (6 bases). The V and J ends lost 1 base and 4 bases respectively, with 17 bases between them. Germline assignment: CDR1 SGHDT and CDR2 YYEEEE. The CDR3 has 16 amino acids.

This chain joins TRBV28 and TRBJ2-2; 7 bases fit TRBD2. The germline V gene has CDR1 MDHEN and CDR2 SYDVKM. The CDR3 length is 15 residues. The ends lost 6 bases at V and 7 bases at J; junction bases unmatched: 11. DNA for the CDR3: TGTGCCAGCAGGGCCCTTAGCGGGCCCAGCGGGGAGCTGTTTTTT. This encodes CASRALSGPSGELFF.